The T cell receptor beta chain described here comes from a study of cytomegalovirus exposure and HLA in healthy donors. Study-wide findings and caveats: Further analysis was carried out later, and it showed several of the most significant clusters appearing linked to common viral pathogens. The only immune exposure information that was available was CMV serostatus.

Use of 60 Vbeta and 13 Jbeta primers characterized the PCR. TCRdb's table, derived via immunoSEQ multiplex PCR, lists solely in-frame clones and lacks some. The ten most abundant clones cover 5.5% to 7.5% of a sample with 150,000 to 200,000 clones. Details on this clone: What it binds is unknown.

V lost 2 bases, J lost 7 bases, and 21 bases lay in between. The germline V gene encodes CDR1 LNHDA and CDR2 SQIVND (reference sequence). CDR3 size: 16 residues. The TCR comes from a young man in good health and CMV-seronegative. Sample: PBMCs. V usage is TRBV19 and J usage is TRBJ2-7; a possible D gene is TRBD2 (5 bases). CDR3 residues: CASSITAGGRIREQYF. The CDR3 nucleotides are TGTGCCAGTAGTATAACGGCGGGCGGCCGGATTAGGGAGCAGTACTTC.